These 12 T cell receptor beta chains came from one sample sequenced in a study of T-cell reconstitution after alpha-beta-depleted transplantation in children. The library targeted TCRbeta and was prepared with unique molecular identifiers. Using its own MiXCR run on the PCR reads, TCRdb lists one record per CDR3 protein. Of some 460,000 distinct CDR3 sequences listed, around 15% are singletons. The material sequenced was PBMCs, mostly from graft donor cells, taken 360 days after TCRalphabeta/CD19-depleted stem cell transplant. The origin of the receptors is a boy in the first two years of life who had a stem cell transplant for Wiskott-Aldrich syndrome, so the T cells may come from the graft donor.

This clonotype appeared a few times. The chain combines TRBV19 with TRBJ1-2; D remains unclear. The CDR3 extends over 12 amino acids. CDR1 LNHDA and CDR2 SQIVND come from the germline V gene (reference sequence). V gave up 7 bases and J gave up 1 base, with 7 bases separating them. CDR3 protein: CASTGFNYGYTF. In DNA form, the CDR3 reads TGTGCCAGTACGGGATTTAACTATGGCTACACCTTC.

V gene TRBV20-1 combines with J gene TRBJ2-5; TRBD1 matches at 7 bases. J lost 3 bases, V lost 6 bases, and 10 bases had no gene match. CDR1 and CDR2 (germline): DFQATT, SNEGSKA (reference sequence). This CDR3 has 14 residues. The CDR3 DNA follows: TGCAGTGCAGGACAGGACAGCCGTAAAGAGACCCAGTACTTC. It yields the protein CSAGQDSRKETQYF.

This clonotype has ten or more counts. The J gene is TRBJ2-5, the V gene TRBV14, with 8 nucleotides matching TRBD2. The CDR3 loop spans 15 amino acids. From germline, CDR1 is SGHDN and CDR2 FVKESK. Trimming took 5 bases from V and 2 from J; bases not matched to a gene: 7. The CDR3 sequence: CASSTGTSGQETQYF. The DNA for the CDR3 is TGTGCCAGCAGCACAGGGACTAGTGGACAAGAGACCCAGTACTTC. Combining the CDR3 with reference TRBV14 and TRBJ2-5 gives the whole variable domain EAGVTQFPSHSVIEKGQTVTLRCDPISGHDNLYWYRRVMGKEIKFLLHFVKESKQDESGMPNNRFLAERTGGTYSTLKVQPAELEDSGVYFCASSTGTSGQETQYFGPGTRLLVL.

This clonotype was seen only a few times. The chain combines TRBV7-2 with TRBJ2-3, with 8 bases matching TRBD2. Germline loops: CDR1 SGHTA, CDR2 FQGNSA. V lost 1 base, J lost 5 bases, and 2 bases stayed unmatched. There are 14 residues in the CDR3. The chain's CDR3 is CASSLVGLGDTQYF. In DNA, the CDR3 is TGTGCCAGCAGCTTAGTGGGACTAGGAGATACGCAGTATTTT.

In this sample, this clonotype turned up a few times. CDR3 coding DNA: TGCGCCAGCAGCTCGGGACTCAAATACTGGTACCAAGAGACCCAGTACTTC. Its translation is CASSSGLKYWYQETQYF. The chain couples TRBV5-1 to TRBJ2-5; perhaps TRBD2 as D (6 bases). The ends were cut back, 3 bases at V and 0 bases at J, with 18 bases in the middle. Per the germline V gene, CDR1 is SGHRS and CDR2 is YFSETQ. CDR3 size: 17 residues.

The genes are TRBV7-2 and TRBJ2-7, with D perhaps TRBD1 or TRBD2 (5 bases each). The CDR3 runs 15 residues. CDR1 SGHTA and CDR2 FQGNSA come from the germline V gene. The V and J ends lost 5 bases and 0 bases respectively, with 14 bases between them. CDR3 in amino acids: CASSRAYGGSYEQYF. The CDR3 coding sequence is TGTGCCAGCAGCCGAGCGTATGGGGGCTCCTACGAGCAGTACTTC.

The V gene is TRBV7-9, the J gene TRBJ1-3; no clear D gene. The V gene lost 2 bases and the J gene lost 4 bases, with 9 bases spanning the gap. Germline values: CDR1 SEHNR, CDR2 FQNEAQ (reference sequence). The CDR3 loop spans 14 amino acids. The CDR3 protein is CASSLSLLGNTIYF. The CDR3 coding sequence is TGTGCCAGCAGCTTATCGTTACTAGGAAACACCATATATTTT. Supplemented by reference TRBV7-9 and TRBJ1-3, the full variable domain reads DTGVSQNPRHKITKRGQNVTFRCDPISEHNRLYWYRQTLGQGPEFLTYFQNEAQLEKSRLLSDRFSAERPKGSFSTLEIQRTEQGDSAMYLCASSLSLLGNTIYFGEGSWLTVV.

The chain employs TRBV5-1 and TRBJ1-1; D ambiguous. Between the trimmed V and J ends, which lost 0 bases and 6 bases, there was a span of 15 bases. Germline lookup yields CDR1 SGHRS and CDR2 YFSETQ. CDR3 length: 15 residues. CDR3 sequence: CASSLAKGIVSEAFF. The CDR3 bases are TGCGCCAGCAGCTTGGCCAAGGGAATCGTATCTGAAGCTTTCTTT.

This sequence joins TRBV18 and TRBJ2-7; D is perhaps TRBD1 (5 bases). The CDR3 extends over 12 amino acids. Germline V gene data show CDR1 as KGHSH and CDR2 as LQKENI. V was cut by 4 bases and J by 2 bases, with 6 bases left in between. The CDR3 nucleotides read TGTGCCAGCTCACAACAGGCCTACGAGCAGTACTTC. Translating gives CASSQQAYEQYF.

The genes are TRBV6-5 and TRBJ2-3, with TRBD2 identical over 9 bases. V dropped 2 bases and J dropped 4; count of bases not matched to a gene: 7. The CDR3 consists of 16 residues. Germline V gives CDR1 MNHEY, CDR2 SVGAGI. The CDR3: CASSYLSGGPPDTQYF. The CDR3 DNA follows: TGTGCCAGCAGTTACCTGAGCGGGGGGCCGCCAGATACGCAGTATTTT.

This clonotype was seen a handful of times. This sequence joins TRBV25-1 and TRBJ2-1; 9 bases line up with TRBD2. CDR3 length equals 17 residues. V trimming: 1 base; J trimming: 2 bases; junction bases outside the gene matches: 6. The V gene's germline CDR1 is MGHDK and CDR2 SYGVNS. CDR3 region: CASSESRTSAAYNEQFF. The CDR3 DNA follows: TGTGCCAGCAGTGAATCCCGGACTAGCGCAGCCTACAATGAGCAGTTCTTC.

This rearrangement joins TRBV2 to TRBJ2-1, with D perhaps assigned TRBD1 or TRBD2 (5 bases each). Germline CDR1 and CDR2: SNHLY and FYNNEI. V lost 5 bases and J lost 6, with 17 bases in between. CDR3 length: 15 amino acids. CDR3 DNA sequence: TGTGCCAGCAGTAAACAACGCCGGGGCCTCAATGAGCAGTTCTTC. Its translation: CASSKQRRGLNEQFF.